This passage covers 15 T cell receptor beta chains from one sample sequenced in a study of T cells in Graves' hyperthyroidism and ophthalmopathy. The TCR beta CDR3 regions underwent amplification using RNA transcripts as the source. TCR CDR3 regions were first amplified by RT-PCR with HTBI primers. TCRdb re-called the multiplex PCR reads with MiXCR, one entry per CDR3 protein. Of some 620,000 distinct CDR3 sequences in the sample, roughly 15% were seen once. The material sequenced was blood. The receptors originated from a woman in her thirties with Graves' hyperthyroidism.

This clonotype was counted many times. The J gene is TRBJ2-7, the V gene TRBV11-2; 7 bases agree with TRBD2. Germline V gene lookup returns CDR1 SGHAT and CDR2 FQNNGV. The CDR3 covers 15 residues. Trimming removed 1 base from V and 2 bases from J; junction bases left unmatched: 5. Here the CDR3 reads CASSLADGRTYEQYF. Written as DNA, the CDR3 is TGTGCCAGCAGCTTAGCCGACGGGAGGACCTACGAGCAGTACTTC.

This clonotype was detected a few times. As DNA, the CDR3 is TGTGCCAGCAGCTTAAACAGGGGAGGTCAGCCCCAGCATTTT. This gives the protein CASSLNRGGQPQHF. The rearrangement links TRBV7-6 to TRBJ1-5; 7 bases match TRBD1. V trimming: 2 bases; J trimming: 6 bases; junction bases outside the gene matches: 4. The CDR3 consists of 14 residues. From germline, CDR1 is SGHVS and CDR2 FNYEAQ.

V and J are TRBV25-1 and TRBJ1-2; D is ambiguous. The V gene's germline CDR1 is MGHDK and CDR2 SYGVNS. The ends were cut back, 1 base at V and 10 bases at J, with 10 bases in the middle. The length of the CDR3 is 12 residues. CDR3 sequence reads: CASSESQAAYTF. CDR3 coding DNA: TGTGCCAGCAGTGAATCGCAGGCCGCCTACACCTTC.

This clonotype was seen many times. This sequence joins TRBV2 and TRBJ1-1; 8 bases map to TRBD1. V lost 4 bases, J lost 1 base, and 2 bases stayed unmatched. Germline V gene lookup returns CDR1 SNHLY and CDR2 FYNNEI. The CDR3 has 14 amino acids. The DNA of the CDR3 is TGTGCCAGCAGTGGAGGACAGGGGAACACTGAAGCTTTCTTT. Translating gives CASSGGQGNTEAFF.

The table lists this clonotype with a few counts. J is TRBJ1-3 and V is TRBV30; unclear D gene. CDR3 length: 12 amino acids. V was shortened by 0 bases and J by 13 bases, with 13 bases between the two germline ends. Germline V gene sequence: CDR1 GTSNPN, CDR2 SVGIG (reference sequence). CDR3 DNA sequence: TGTGCCTGGAGTGTAATGGCGGGTTATATATATTTT. It yields the protein CAWSVMAGYIYF.

The chain is built from TRBV7-9 and TRBJ1-5, with 8 nucleotides matching TRBD1. Germline V lookup: CDR1 SEHNR, CDR2 FQNEAQ (reference sequence). V shed 5 bases and J 6 bases; nucleotides not matched to a gene: 6. There are 14 residues in the CDR3. The CDR3 DNA reads as TGTGCCAGCAGCGAGGACAGGGTGTGTCAGCCCCAGCATTTT. Translated, it gives CASSEDRVCQPQHF.

This clonotype was picked up many times. The rearrangement joins TRBV7-8 to TRBJ2-3; D unclear. The germline V gene encodes CDR1 SGHVS and CDR2 FQNEAQ. This CDR3 contains 15 residues. Deletions cut 6 bases from V and 0 bases from J, with 13 bases between. The CDR3 here is CASRMTSFSTDTQYF. CDR3 nucleotides: TGTGCCAGCAGAATGACTTCCTTTAGCACAGATACGCAGTATTTT. Combining the CDR3 with reference TRBV7-8 and TRBJ2-3 gives the whole variable domain GAGVSQSPRYKVAKRGQDVALRCDPISGHVSLFWYQQALGQGPEFLTYFQNEAQLDKSGLPSDRFFAERPEGSVSTLKIQRTQQEDSAVYLCASRMTSFSTDTQYFGPGTRLTVL.

There are a few counts of this clonotype. J is TRBJ2-7 and V is TRBV28; 7 nucleotides line up with TRBD1. Germline CDR1 reads MDHEN; CDR2 reads SYDVKM. CDR3 length equals 15 residues. V lost 3 bases and J lost 3; bases outside the gene matches: 8. The CDR3: CASSLEPGQLYEQYF. Written as DNA, the CDR3 is TGTGCCAGCAGTTTGGAACCGGGACAGCTCTACGAGCAGTACTTC.

The chain uses TRBV6-2 or TRBV6-3 and TRBJ2-3; D may be TRBD1 (5 bases). The germline V gene has CDR1 MNHEY and CDR2 SVGEGT. This CDR3 contains 13 residues. V was trimmed by 7 bases and J by 2 bases, leaving 10 bases between them. CDR3 nucleotides: TGTGCCAGCACCAAGACAGTCACAGATACGCAGTATTTT. Translated: CASTKTVTDTQYF.

This clonotype was counted ten times or more. The chain combines TRBV28 with TRBJ1-5; D ambiguous. Trimming stripped 6 bases from V and 2 bases from J, with 8 bases between. CDR1 and CDR2 from the germline V gene are MDHEN and SYDVKM. The CDR3 is 13 amino acids. The CDR3 is CASREGGNQPQHF. CDR3 coding DNA: TGTGCCAGCAGGGAAGGAGGCAATCAGCCCCAGCATTTT.

The table lists this clonotype with a few counts. The V gene is TRBV7-8, the J gene TRBJ1-6, with TRBD1 matching 9 bases. Germline CDR1 is SGHVS and CDR2 is FQNEAQ. V shed 5 bases and J 8 bases; nucleotides not matched to a gene: 7. This CDR3 region has 15 residues. CDR3 DNA: TGTGCCAGCAGCGTATCAAGGACAGGGGATTCACCCCTCCACTTT. As protein: CASSVSRTGDSPLHF.

This clonotype was observed at least ten times. V is TRBV7-2 and J is TRBJ2-7, with D possibly TRBD1 on 6 matching bases. The CDR3 is 14 amino acids. Trimming removed 4 bases at V and 6 bases at J, with 16 bases between. Germline V gene sequence: CDR1 SGHTA, CDR2 FQGNSA. The CDR3 region is CASSSDSGTPEQYF. In nucleotides, the CDR3 is TGTGCCAGCAGCTCAGACTCCGGGACACCCGAGCAGTACTTC.

The chain links TRBV18 to TRBJ1-5; unclear D gene. Trimming took off 3 bases at V and 11 bases at J, with 26 bases between the two ends. CDR3 length equals 17 residues. From germline, CDR1 is KGHSH and CDR2 LQKENI. CDR3 in amino acids: CASSPRPTEGGRMAQHF. In nucleotides, the CDR3 is TGTGCCAGCTCACCTAGACCAACAGAGGGAGGTAGAATGGCCCAGCATTTT.

This clonotype was counted at least ten times. CDR3 sequence reads: CASTRSGAPLDEQFF. The CDR3 DNA sequence: TGTGCCAGCACACGGTCGGGAGCTCCTCTTGATGAGCAGTTCTTC. The V and J genes are TRBV28 and TRBJ2-1, with D perhaps TRBD2 (6 bases). From germline, CDR1 is MDHEN and CDR2 SYDVKM. The CDR3 runs to 15 residues. V lost 7 bases and J 8 bases, leaving 21 bases between the germline ends.

Only a few counts were recorded for this clonotype. This rearrangement joins TRBV6-1 to TRBJ1-6; D possibly corresponds to TRBD1 (5 bases). In germline, CDR1 is MNHNS, CDR2 SASEGT. The CDR3 totals 17 residues. Trimming left V 7 bases short and J 0 bases short, with 16 bases between. CDR3 loop: CASTVQGRASYNSPLHF. CDR3 nucleotides: TGTGCCAGCACGGTCCAGGGTAGGGCCTCCTATAATTCACCCCTCCACTTT.